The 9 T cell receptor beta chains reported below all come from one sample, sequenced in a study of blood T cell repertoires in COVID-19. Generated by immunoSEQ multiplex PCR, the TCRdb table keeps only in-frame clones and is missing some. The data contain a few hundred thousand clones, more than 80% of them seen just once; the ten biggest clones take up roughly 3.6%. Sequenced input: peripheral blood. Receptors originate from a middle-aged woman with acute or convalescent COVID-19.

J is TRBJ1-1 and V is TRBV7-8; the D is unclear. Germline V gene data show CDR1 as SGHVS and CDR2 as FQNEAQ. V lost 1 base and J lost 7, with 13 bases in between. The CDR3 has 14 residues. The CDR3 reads CASSLGPSGREAFF. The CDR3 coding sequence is TGTGCCAGCAGCTTAGGGCCGAGCGGGCGTGAAGCTTTCTTT.

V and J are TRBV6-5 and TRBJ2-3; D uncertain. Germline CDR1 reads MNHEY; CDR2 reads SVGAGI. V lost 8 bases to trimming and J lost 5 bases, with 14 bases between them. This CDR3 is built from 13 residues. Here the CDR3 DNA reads TGTGCCAGCGGAGCACCCATCAGAGATACGCAGTATTTT. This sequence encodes CASGAPIRDTQYF.

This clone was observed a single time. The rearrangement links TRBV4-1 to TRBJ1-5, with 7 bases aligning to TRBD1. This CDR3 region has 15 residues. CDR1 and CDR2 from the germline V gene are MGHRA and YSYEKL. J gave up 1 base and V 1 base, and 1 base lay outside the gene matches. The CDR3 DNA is TGCGCCAGCAGCCAAGTACAGGGGAGCAATCAGCCCCAGCATTTT. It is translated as CASSQVQGSNQPQHF.

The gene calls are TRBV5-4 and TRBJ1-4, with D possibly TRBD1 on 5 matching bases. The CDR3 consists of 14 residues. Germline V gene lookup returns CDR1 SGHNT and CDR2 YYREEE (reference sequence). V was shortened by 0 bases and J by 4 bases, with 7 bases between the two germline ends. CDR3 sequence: CASSLARDNEKLFF. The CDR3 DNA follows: TGTGCCAGCAGCTTGGCCAGGGATAATGAAAAACTGTTTTTT.

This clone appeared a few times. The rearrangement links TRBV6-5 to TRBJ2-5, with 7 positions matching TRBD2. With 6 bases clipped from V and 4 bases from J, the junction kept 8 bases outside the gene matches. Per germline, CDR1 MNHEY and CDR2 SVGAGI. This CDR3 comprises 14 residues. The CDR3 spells CASSLGGEGETQYF. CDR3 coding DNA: TGTGCCAGCAGCCTGGGTGGGGAGGGAGAGACCCAGTACTTC.

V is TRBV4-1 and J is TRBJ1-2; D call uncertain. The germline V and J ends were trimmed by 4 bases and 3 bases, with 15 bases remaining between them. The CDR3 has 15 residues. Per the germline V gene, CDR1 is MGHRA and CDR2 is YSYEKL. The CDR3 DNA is TGCGCCAGCAGCCCAATAGGCCGGGAACACTATGGCTACACCTTC. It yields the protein CASSPIGREHYGYTF.

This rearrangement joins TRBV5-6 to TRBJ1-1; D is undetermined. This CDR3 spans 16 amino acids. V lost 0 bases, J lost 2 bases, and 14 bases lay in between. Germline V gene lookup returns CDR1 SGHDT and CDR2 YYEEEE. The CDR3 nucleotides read TGTGCCAGCAGCTTGGGCGGGATCGTCCCCAACACTGAAGCTTTCTTT. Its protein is CASSLGGIVPNTEAFF.

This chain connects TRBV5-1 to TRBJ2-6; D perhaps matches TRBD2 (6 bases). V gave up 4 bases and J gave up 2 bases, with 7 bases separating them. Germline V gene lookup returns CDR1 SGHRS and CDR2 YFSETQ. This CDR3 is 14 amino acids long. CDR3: CASSGTAGANVLTF. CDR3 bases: TGCGCCAGCAGCGGGACTGCTGGGGCCAACGTCCTGACTTTC.

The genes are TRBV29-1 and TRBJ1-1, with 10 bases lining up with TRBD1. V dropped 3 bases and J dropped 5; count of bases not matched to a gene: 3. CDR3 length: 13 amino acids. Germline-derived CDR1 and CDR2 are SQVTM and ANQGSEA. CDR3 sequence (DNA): TGCAGCGTTGATGGACAGGGGGGTACTGAAGCTTTCTTT. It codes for CSVDGQGGTEAFF.